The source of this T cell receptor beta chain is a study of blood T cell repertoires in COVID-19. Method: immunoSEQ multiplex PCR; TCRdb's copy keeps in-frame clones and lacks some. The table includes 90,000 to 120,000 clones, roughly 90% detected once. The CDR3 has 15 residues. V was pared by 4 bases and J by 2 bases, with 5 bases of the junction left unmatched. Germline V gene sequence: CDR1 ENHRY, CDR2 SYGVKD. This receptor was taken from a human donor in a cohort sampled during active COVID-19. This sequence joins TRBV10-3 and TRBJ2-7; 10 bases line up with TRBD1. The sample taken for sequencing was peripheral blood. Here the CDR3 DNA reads TGTGCCATCAGTGGCCCCGGGACAGGGGCCTACGAGCAGTACTTC. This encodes CAISGPGTGAYEQYF.